This T cell receptor beta chain derives from a study of T cells after yellow fever vaccination. Broader study findings: Contamination of FACS-sorted repertoires by abundant clonotypes from the bulk population could occur.

There are a few counts of this clonotype. What it recognizes is unknown. Trimming cost V 8 bases and J 0 bases, with 13 bases left between them. Germline V gives CDR1 LNHNV, CDR2 YYDKDF (reference sequence). This CDR3 contains 15 residues. Each CDR3 protein is one row after TCRdb ran MiXCR on the 5' RACE reads. The sample records more than 450,000 distinct CDR3 sequences, about a fifth being singletons. Specimen: PBMCs, collected about 21 days after the first yellow fever vaccination. The TCR was taken from a man between 18 and 35 years old who received the YFV17D yellow fever vaccine. The J gene is TRBJ1-4, the V gene TRBV15; D gene uncertain. The CDR3, as DNA: TGTGCCACCTCCCCTCGGCGGACAACTAATGAAAAACTGTTTTTT. This codes for CATSPRRTTNEKLFF.